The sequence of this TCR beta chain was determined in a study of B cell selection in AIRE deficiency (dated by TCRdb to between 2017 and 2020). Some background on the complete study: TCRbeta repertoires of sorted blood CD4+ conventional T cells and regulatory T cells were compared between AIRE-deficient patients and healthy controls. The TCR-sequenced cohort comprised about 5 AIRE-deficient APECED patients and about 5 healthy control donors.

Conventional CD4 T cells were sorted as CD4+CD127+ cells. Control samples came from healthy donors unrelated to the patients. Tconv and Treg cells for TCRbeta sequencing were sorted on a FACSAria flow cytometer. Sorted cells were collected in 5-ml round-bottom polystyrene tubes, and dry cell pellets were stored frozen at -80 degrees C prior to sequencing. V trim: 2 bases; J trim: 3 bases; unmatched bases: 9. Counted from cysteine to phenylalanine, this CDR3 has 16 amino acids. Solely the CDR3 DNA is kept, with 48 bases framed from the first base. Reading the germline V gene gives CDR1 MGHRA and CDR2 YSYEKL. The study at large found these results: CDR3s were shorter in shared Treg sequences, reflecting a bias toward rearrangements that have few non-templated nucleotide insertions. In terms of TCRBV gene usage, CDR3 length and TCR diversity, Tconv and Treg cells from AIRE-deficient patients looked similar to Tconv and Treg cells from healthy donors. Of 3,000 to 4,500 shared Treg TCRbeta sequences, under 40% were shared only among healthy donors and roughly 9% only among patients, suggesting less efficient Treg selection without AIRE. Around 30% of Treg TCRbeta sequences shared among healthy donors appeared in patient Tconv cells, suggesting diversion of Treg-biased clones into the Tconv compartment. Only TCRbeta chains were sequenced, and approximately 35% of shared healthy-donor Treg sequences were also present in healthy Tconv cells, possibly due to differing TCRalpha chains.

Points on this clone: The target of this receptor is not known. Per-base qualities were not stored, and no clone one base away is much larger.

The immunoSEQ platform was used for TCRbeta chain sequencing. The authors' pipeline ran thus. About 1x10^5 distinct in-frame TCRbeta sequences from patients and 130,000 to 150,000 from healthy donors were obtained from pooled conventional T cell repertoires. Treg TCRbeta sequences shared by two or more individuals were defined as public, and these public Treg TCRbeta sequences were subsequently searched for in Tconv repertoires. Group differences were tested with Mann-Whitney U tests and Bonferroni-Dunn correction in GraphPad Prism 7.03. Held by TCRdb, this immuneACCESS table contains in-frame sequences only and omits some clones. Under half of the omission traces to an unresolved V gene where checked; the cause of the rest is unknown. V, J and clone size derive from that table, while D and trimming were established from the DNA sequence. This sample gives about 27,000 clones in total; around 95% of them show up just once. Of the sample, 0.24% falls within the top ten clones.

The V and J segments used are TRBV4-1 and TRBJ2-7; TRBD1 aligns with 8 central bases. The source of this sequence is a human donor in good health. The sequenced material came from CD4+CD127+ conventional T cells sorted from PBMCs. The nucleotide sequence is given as TGCGCCAGCAGCCAACCCCTCCGGACAGGGCGCTACGAGCAGTACTTC. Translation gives CASSQPLRTGRYEQYF.